This is a list of T cell receptor beta chains from one sample in a study of blood T cell repertoires in COVID-19. Profiled with immunoSEQ multiplex PCR; TCRdb holds only in-frame clones, not every one. This table has around 140,000 clones, around 90% appearing once. Sequenced material: peripheral blood. The receptors were gathered from a human donor in a cohort sampled during active COVID-19. Each CDR3 is given with its conserved first and last residue. The order of the fields is V gene, CDR3 protein.

>TRBV2
CASRGLAGGNSPLHF
>TRBV4-1
CASSQLAGGSSYNEQFF
>TRBV6-6
CASSQVEGAYGYTF
>TRBV9
CASSPTSGGDTGELFF
>TRBV19
CASSRTGSYGYTF
>TRBV5-6
CASSLGTGGRNYGYTF
>TRBV5-1
CASSSGLAGSQGSTGELFF
>TRBV10-2
CASSDPGMNTEAFF
>TRBV7-9
CASSLDLWRNTGELFF
>TRBV6-4
CASKLQGDNTEAFF
>TRBV5-1
CASSKGLAGSYEQYF
>TRBV6-6
CASSRGQGDYTF
>TRBV5-1
CASSLGTGGSYNEQFF
>TRBV11-2
CASSLSVEAFF
>TRBV10-1
CASSQGSDTQYF
>TRBV30
CAWGNPGHYTEAFF
>TRBV11-1
CASSSNGDTQYF
>TRBV11-2
CASSLRGRGQGYNEQFF
>TRBV13
CASSLGGGRTEAFF
>TRBV2
CASSDFSGIGEQYF
>TRBV7-2
CASSPSTQGNNSPLHF
>TRBV2
CASSRLGQGQETQYF
>TRBV5-5
CASSPRGLYQETQYF
>TRBV7-2
CASSLETGYSPLHF
>TRBV9
CASSGTGGAFDTEAFF
>TRBV4-2
CASSHLIGTSGYEQYF
>TRBV18
CASSTRRTTDTQYF
>TRBV2
CASRVGTSGTDTQYF
>TRBV6-5
CASRVAYSTDTQYF
>TRBV3-1/TRBV3-2
CASSHAGTASNYGYTF
>TRBV15
CATSRDLVIQETQYF
>TRBV21-1
CASSNRMNTEAFF
>TRBV3-1/TRBV3-2
CASSLPDRGDDIPETQYF
>TRBV7-3
CASSLSEGYEQYF
>TRBV5-1
CASSWDRGLVSNQPQHF
>TRBV5-5
CASSLGLQGREKLFF
>TRBV9
CASSPGQGGNIQYF
>TRBV7-9
CASSSLVRSDYGYTF